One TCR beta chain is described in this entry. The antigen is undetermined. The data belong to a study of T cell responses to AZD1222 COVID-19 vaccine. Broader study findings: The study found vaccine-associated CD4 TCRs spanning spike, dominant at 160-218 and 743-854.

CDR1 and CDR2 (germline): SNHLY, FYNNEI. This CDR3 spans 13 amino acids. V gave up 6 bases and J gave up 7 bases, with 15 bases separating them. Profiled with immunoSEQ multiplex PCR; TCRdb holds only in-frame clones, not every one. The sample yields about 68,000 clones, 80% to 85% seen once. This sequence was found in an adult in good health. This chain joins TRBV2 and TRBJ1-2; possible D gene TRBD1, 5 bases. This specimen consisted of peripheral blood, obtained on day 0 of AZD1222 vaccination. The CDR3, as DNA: TGTGCCAGCAGCCAGGGAGCTCTTGGTGGCTACACCTTC. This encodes CASSQGALGGYTF.